This T cell receptor (beta chain) was sequenced in a study of blood T cell repertoires in COVID-19 (TCRdb year 2020). General notes on the study: Collaborator samples came from the United States, Italy and Spain and covered acute and convalescent phases of COVID-19. Where HLA class I and class II types were available, the types were taken from metadata supplied by the sample provider, not from assay-based typing. Sample metadata almost always included a de-identified subject ID, COVID-19 status, age in years and sex. The material from the prospective study consisted of cDNA or gDNA derived from T cells, B-cell-depleted T cells, or PBMCs. The dataset comprised deeply sampled blood TCRbeta repertoires from subjects exposed to, actively infected with, or recovered from COVID-19. The samples were drawn from two sources: the first 160 participants of the ongoing ImmuneRACE study, and approximately 1,300 subjects contributed by 6 global collaborators. The repertoires were made available in a free public database intended to serve as a resource for research on the immune response to SARS-CoV-2.

Broad study findings and their caveats: The quantity of clinical and demographic metadata differed by source and by participant and was supplied without curation.

TCRbeta CDR3 regions were amplified from genomic DNA using the immunoSEQ Assay, a bias-controlled multiplex PCR. The authors processed their data as follows. Within the assay, amplification of reference gene primers was used to estimate how many nucleated cells each sample contained. To quantify the absolute abundance of each unique TCRbeta CDR3 rearrangement, sequence reads were collapsed and filtered. For each sample, productive Simpson clonality was calculated as the square root of Simpson's diversity index over productive rearrangements. TCRdb took over this immuneACCESS table, retaining in-frame rearrangements with V and J assigned. Such tables are incomplete; in checked studies, under half of the missing clones stem from an unresolved V gene, and the remainder is unexplained. V, J and clone size derive from that table, while D and trimming were established from the DNA sequence. Across this sample there are approximately 250,000 clones, with 83% seen only once. The ten most abundant clones make up more than 5.5% of the sample.

As encoded in the germline V gene, CDR1 is SGHRS while CDR2 is YFSETQ. At the junction V is shortened by 0 bases and J by 6 bases; bases outside the gene matches: 3. From the cysteine up to the phenylalanine, the CDR3 has a length of 14 residues. The entry retains the CDR3 DNA only, 42 bases that are in frame from base 1. Details on this clone: Its antigen is unknown. No clone much larger than this one lies a single base away; base qualities are absent.

The collaborating institutions used their own protocols to collect whole blood in K2EDTA tubes. For TCRbeta analysis, collaborators shipped samples in one of three forms: frozen whole blood, isolated PBMCs, or DNA extracted from either of those sample types. Sequencing was performed on peripheral blood. The receptor was derived from a human donor in a cohort sampled during active COVID-19. This receptor chain uses TRBV5-1 and TRBJ2-1; 7 central bases correspond to TRBD1. The CDR3 sequence is CASSLEGAVNEQFF. The nucleotides are TGCGCCAGCAGCTTGGAGGGGGCGGTCAATGAGCAGTTCTTC.